This is a list of T cell receptor beta chains from one sample in a study of T-cell memory formation after mild COVID-19. A single record per CDR3 protein comes from TCRdb applying MiXCR to the 5' RACE reads. The sample holds 95,000 to 120,000 distinct CDR3 sequences, 22% seen once. Sequenced input: PBMCs or a T cell subset sorted from them (not recorded which). These receptors all stem from a man between 18 and 35 years old who had mild COVID-19 (a few samples of this study predate the infection). Cell type and time point are not known. Both conserved end residues are part of each CDR3. Each record gives: D gene, V gene, clone size, J gene, CDR3 protein, CDR3 DNA. D genes are given only for firm matches. Clone size is shown for a subset of rows, as once, few, many or a class of expanded clone.

>NA|TRBV6-5|NA|TRBJ2-7
CASSLGGVGEQYF
TGTGCCAGCAGTCTCGGGGGAGTCGGCGAGCAGTACTTC
>NA|TRBV5-1|many|TRBJ1-1
CASSNTGPNTEAFF
TGCGCCAGCAGCAACACAGGGCCGAACACTGAAGCTTTCTTT
>TRBD1|TRBV6-2/TRBV6-3|NA|TRBJ2-3
CASSYEPGGKTDTQYF
TGTGCCAGCAGTTACGAACCAGGGGGCAAAACAGATACGCAGTATTTT
>TRBD2|TRBV7-2|NA|TRBJ2-1
CASSLISGGAYNEQFF
TGTGCCAGCAGCTTAATCTCTGGGGGGGCCTACAATGAGCAGTTCTTC
>NA|TRBV7-9|NA|TRBJ1-2
CASSPWTARDGYTF
TGTGCCAGCAGCCCATGGACGGCACGGGATGGCTACACCTTC
>NA|TRBV7-8|few|TRBJ2-2
CASSPRIFAGELFF
TGTGCCAGCAGCCCCCGAATCTTCGCCGGGGAGCTGTTTTTT
>TRBD1|TRBV6-5|many|TRBJ2-3
CASSYWTGEDTQYF
TGTGCCAGCAGTTACTGGACAGGGGAAGATACGCAGTATTTT
>NA|TRBV4-3|many|TRBJ2-5
CASSQDLLYQETQYF
TGCGCCAGCAGCCAAGATTTGCTATACCAAGAGACCCAGTACTTC
>NA|TRBV10-1|NA|TRBJ1-1
CASRNLNTEAFF
TGCGCCAGCAGGAATCTGAACACTGAAGCTTTCTTT
>TRBD2|TRBV5-5|few|TRBJ2-2
CASSSPARGEAGTGELFF
TGTGCCAGCAGCTCCCCAGCGCGGGGAGAAGCGGGGACCGGGGAGCTGTTTTTT
>NA|TRBV7-9|few|TRBJ2-2
CASSLGLFTGELFF
TGTGCCAGCAGCCTCGGACTCTTCACCGGGGAGCTGTTTTTT
>NA|TRBV10-3|few|TRBJ1-4
CAINDSPNEKLFF
TGTGCCATCAATGACAGTCCTAATGAAAAACTGTTTTTT
>NA|TRBV12-3/TRBV12-4|NA|TRBJ2-5
CASRQLGAPETQYF
TGTGCCAGCAGACAACTTGGGGCCCCCGAGACCCAGTACTTC